Listed here are 32 T cell receptor beta chains from one sample, sequenced in a study of CD8+CD57+ T cells in acquired aplastic anemia. Patients picked for sequencing had shown CD8+CD57+ cell expansion detected by flow cytometry. TCR beta VDJ and CDR3 profiles were obtained from a genomic DNA template. TCRdb fed the reads into MiXCR, producing one record per CDR3 protein. This sample yields 150,000 to 180,000 distinct CDR3 sequences, of which about 52% are seen a single time; around 12% belongs to the top ten. The specimen sequenced was sorted CD4+, CD8+, or CD8+CD57+ T cells (not recorded which) from PBMCs. These receptors originate from a human donor with aplastic anemia.

The V gene is TRBV19, the J gene TRBJ1-4, with D possibly matching TRBD1 (6 bases). CDR1 and CDR2 (germline): LNHDA, SQIVND (reference sequence). With 6 bases removed from V and 5 bases from J, the gap between germline ends came to 16 bases. The length of the CDR3 is 15 residues. The CDR3 reads CASRQPGQGNEKLFF. CDR3 nucleotide sequence: TGTGCCAGTAGACAACCGGGGCAGGGGAATGAAAAACTGTTTTTT.

This clonotype was picked up many times. The chain carries TRBV20-1 and TRBJ2-3; 7 bases fit TRBD2. This CDR3 has 16 amino acids. Germline-derived CDR1 and CDR2 are DFQATT and SNEGSKA (reference sequence). V was clipped by 5 bases and J by 5 bases; unmatched bases: 16. CDR3 DNA sequence: TGCAGTGCTTTCTCGGCGGGGGAAGGCAAGGGAGATACGCAGTATTTT. Translated: CSAFSAGEGKGDTQYF.

The gene calls are TRBV10-3 and TRBJ2-1; D is unclear. Per the germline V gene, CDR1 is ENHRY and CDR2 is SYGVKD. The V and J ends lost 2 bases and 8 bases respectively, with 4 bases between them. The CDR3 is made up of 11 amino acids. CDR3 nucleotide sequence: TGTGCCATCAGTGAGACCGATGAGCAGTTCTTC. This sequence encodes CAISETDEQFF.

In its sample, this clonotype was seen many times. This chain connects TRBV5-1 to TRBJ1-6; D ambiguous. Germline V lookup: CDR1 SGHRS, CDR2 YFSETQ. The CDR3 is 15 amino acids. V was cut by 0 bases and J by 8 bases, with 12 bases left in between. Here the CDR3 DNA reads TGCGCCAGCAGCTTGGATCCTGGTCCGGATTCACCCCTCCACTTT. The encoded protein is CASSLDPGPDSPLHF.

This clonotype occurred many times. This rearrangement joins TRBV14 to TRBJ1-1, with D maybe TRBD1 (5 bases). Germline CDR1 and CDR2: SGHDN and FVKESK. The CDR3 contains 13 residues. The V end was cut by 7 bases, the J end by 5 bases, with 14 bases between. The CDR3 loop reads CASKGSKGTEAFF. The CDR3 DNA reads TGTGCCAGCAAAGGGTCGAAGGGGACTGAAGCTTTCTTT.

In this sample, this clonotype turned up many times. The chain couples TRBV13 to TRBJ2-2; the match to TRBD1 covers 10 bases. Germline values: CDR1 PRHDT, CDR2 FYEKMQ (reference sequence). CDR3 length: 14 residues. V was pared by 9 bases and J by 6 bases, with 7 bases of the junction left unmatched. The CDR3 here is CASSLGTGAGELFF. CDR3 coding DNA: TGTGCCAGTAGTCTGGGGACAGGGGCCGGGGAGCTGTTTTTT.

This chain links TRBV5-6 with TRBJ2-3; 12 bases line up with TRBD2. The CDR3 has 16 residues. CDR1 SGHDT and CDR2 YYEEEE come from the germline V gene. With V trimmed by 2 bases and J by 4 bases, 5 bases remained unmatched. CDR3 in DNA: TGTGCCAGCAGCTTATGGGCTAGCGGGGGGGCAGATACGCAGTATTTT. Amino acids: CASSLWASGGADTQYF.

Only a few counts were recorded for this clonotype. The rearrangement joins TRBV25-1 to TRBJ2-7; 8 bases fit TRBD1. The CDR3 loop spans 14 amino acids. In germline, CDR1 is MGHDK, CDR2 SYGVNS. V gave up 6 bases and J gave up 6 bases; unmatched junction bases: 10. This CDR3 is CASSVKGQGGEQYF. The CDR3 DNA follows: TGTGCCAGCAGCGTAAAAGGACAGGGCGGCGAGCAGTACTTC.

This clonotype was found many times. V usage is TRBV7-9 and J usage is TRBJ2-7; D remains ambiguous. CDR3 length: 15 residues. Deletions cut 5 bases from V and 3 bases from J, with 17 bases between. The germline V gene has CDR1 SEHNR and CDR2 FQNEAQ (reference sequence). The DNA for the CDR3 is TGTGCCAGCAGCCTAAACTCAGGAGCCTTCTACGAGCAGTACTTC. This gives the protein CASSLNSGAFYEQYF. Complete variable domain (other parts from reference TRBV7-9 and TRBJ2-7): DTGVSQNPRHKITKRGQNVTFRCDPISEHNRLYWYRQTLGQGPEFLTYFQNEAQLEKSRLLSDRFSAERPKGSFSTLEIQRTEQGDSAMYLCASSLNSGAFYEQYFGPGTRLTVT.

To note about this clonotype: One junction end does not reproduce the germline sequence, and a read error may be involved. The rearrangement joins TRBV19 to TRBJ2-2; D may be TRBD2 (6 bases). The CDR3 is 13 amino acids. Germline V gene lookup returns CDR1 LNHDA and CDR2 SQIVND (reference sequence). The CDR3 DNA reads TGTGCTATAGTTAGGGCGAACACCGGGGGGCTGTTTTTT. It translates to CAIVRANTGGLFF.

The genes are TRBV27 and TRBJ1-1, with TRBD1 as a possible D gene (5 bases). V lost 0 bases and J 14 bases, leaving 16 bases between the germline ends. CDR1 MNHEY and CDR2 SMNVEV come from the germline V gene (reference sequence). The CDR3 extends over 13 amino acids. CDR3: CASSLSRGPMLFF. The DNA for the CDR3 is TGTGCCAGCAGTTTATCGCGGGGACCCATGCTGTTCTTT.

In this sample, this clonotype turned up once. The chain combines TRBV6-5 with TRBJ2-4; D gene unclear. The germline V gene encodes CDR1 MNHEY and CDR2 SVGAGI. The CDR3 extends over 16 amino acids. Trimming took off 2 bases at V and 1 base at J, with 12 bases between the two ends. In DNA form, the CDR3 reads TGTGCCAGCAGTTACAGTTGGAGTAGTGCCAAAAACATTCAGTACTTC. As protein: CASSYSWSSAKNIQYF.

This chain connects TRBV15 to TRBJ1-1; 11 nucleotides line up with TRBD1. The V and J ends lost 0 bases and 7 bases, in that order; junction bases with no gene match: 4. Germline V CDR1 and CDR2: LNHNV, YYDKDF (reference sequence). The CDR3 totals 15 residues. In DNA, the CDR3 is TGTGCCACCAGCAGAGAACCGGGACAGGGGGTTGAAGCTTTCTTT. Translation: CATSREPGQGVEAFF.

The rearrangement links TRBV2 to TRBJ2-3; 12 bases match TRBD2. The CDR3 consists of 16 residues. Trimming cost V 6 bases and J 0 bases; bases outside gene matches: 4. Per the germline V gene, CDR1 is SNHLY and CDR2 is FYNNEI. The CDR3: CASSYGLAGSTDTQYF. CDR3 coding DNA: TGTGCCAGCAGCTATGGACTAGCGGGGAGCACAGATACGCAGTATTTT.

J is TRBJ2-3 and V is TRBV2; weak D call: TRBD2 (5 bases). CDR3 length: 13 amino acids. Germline loops: CDR1 SNHLY, CDR2 FYNNEI. V lost 8 bases to trimming and J lost 2 bases, with 11 bases between them. The CDR3 spells CASLASYTDTQYF. CDR3 nucleotide sequence: TGTGCCAGCCTAGCCTCTTACACAGATACGCAGTATTTT.

In this sample, this clonotype turned up many times. The rearrangement joins TRBV20-1 to TRBJ2-3, with 13 positions matching TRBD2. Trimming at V came to 7 bases and at J to 6 bases, leaving 7 bases not matched to a gene. The CDR3 contains 14 residues. Germline assignment: CDR1 DFQATT and CDR2 SNEGSKA (reference sequence). The CDR3 DNA follows: TGCAGTGGTACTAGCGGGGGGGCATGGGATACGCAGTATTTT. This codes for CSGTSGGAWDTQYF.

The chain couples TRBV15 to TRBJ2-5, with 7 bases fitting TRBD2. Germline loops: CDR1 LNHNV, CDR2 YYDKDF (reference sequence). Germline trimming cut 6 bases from V and 0 bases from J; bases unmatched to any gene: 1. This CDR3 region has 13 residues. The CDR3: CATSRGDQETQYF. CDR3 DNA sequence: TGTGCCACCAGTCGGGGGGACCAAGAGACCCAGTACTTC.

J is TRBJ2-3 and V is TRBV20-1; 10 nucleotides agree with TRBD2. This CDR3 contains 17 residues. After removal of 0 bases from V and 6 bases from J, the junction contained 12 bases not matched to a gene. The germline CDR1 and CDR2 sequences are DFQATT and SNEGSKA (reference sequence). This chain's CDR3 is CSARDWMSGGALDTQYF. CDR3 nucleotides: TGCAGTGCTAGAGATTGGATGAGCGGGGGGGCCTTGGATACGCAGTATTTT.

The chain combines TRBV20-1 with TRBJ2-5, with D possibly matching TRBD2 (5 bases). Germline V lookup: CDR1 DFQATT, CDR2 SNEGSKA (reference sequence). The CDR3 covers 13 residues. V was clipped by 6 bases and J by 5 bases, with 16 bases between them. The CDR3 here is CSAREGRRETQYF. The CDR3 DNA follows: TGCAGTGCGAGGGAAGGCAGGCGGGAGACCCAGTACTTC.

The chain links TRBV15 to TRBJ2-7; 10 bases are shared with TRBD1. Germline CDR1 is LNHNV and CDR2 is YYDKDF (reference sequence). The junction had 7 bases not matched to a gene; V was cut back by 5 bases and J by 3 bases. The CDR3 covers 15 residues. The CDR3 sequence is CATSGTGTGVYEQYF. The DNA of the CDR3 is TGTGCCACCAGCGGTACCGGGACAGGGGTCTACGAGCAGTACTTC.

This clonotype was detected many times. The rearrangement joins TRBV29-1 to TRBJ1-2, with 8 positions matching TRBD1. This CDR3 comprises 17 residues. V gave up 1 base and J gave up 5 bases; unmatched junction bases: 15. CDR1 is SQVTM and CDR2 is ANQGSEA in the germline V gene. The CDR3: CSVEGPRETGGSYGYTF. As DNA, the CDR3 is TGCAGCGTTGAAGGACCTCGGGAAACAGGGGGAAGTTATGGCTACACCTTC.

The sample holds many counts of this clonotype. The chain is built from TRBV5-1 and TRBJ1-2; unclear D gene. The germline gives CDR1 SGHRS, CDR2 YFSETQ. V gave up 3 bases and J gave up 5 bases, with 11 bases separating them. There are 13 residues in the CDR3. The CDR3 coding sequence is TGCGCCAGCAGCTGGACCCTCAGATATGGCTACACCTTC. Translated, it gives CASSWTLRYGYTF.

The CDR3 spells CASSFIGDRDEKLFF. The CDR3 DNA reads TGTGCCAGCTCCTTCATTGGGGACAGGGATGAAAAACTGTTTTTT. This chain joins TRBV5-6 and TRBJ1-4; 9 bases match TRBD1. Trimming took 7 bases from V and 6 from J; bases not matched to a gene: 10. The CDR3 has 15 amino acids. Germline V gives CDR1 SGHDT, CDR2 YYEEEE.

This clonotype was seen many times. This sequence joins TRBV5-6 and TRBJ2-3, with D possibly matching TRBD2 (5 bases). Trimming took off 2 bases at V and 8 bases at J, with 9 bases between the two ends. Germline CDR1 and CDR2: SGHDT and YYEEEE. The CDR3 sequence is 12 residues long. CDR3 nucleotides: TGTGCCAGCAGCTTCATCGAGGGTACGCAGTATTTT. Translation: CASSFIEGTQYF.

The chain combines TRBV7-8 with TRBJ1-1, with a tentative D call TRBD1 (5 bases). V gave up 4 bases and J gave up 4 bases, with 22 bases separating them. Germline V lookup: CDR1 SGHVS, CDR2 FQNEAQ. The CDR3 length is 17 residues. The CDR3 sequence is CASSCWADSSMSTEAFF. CDR3 DNA sequence: TGTGCCAGCAGCTGCTGGGCTGACAGCTCAATGAGCACTGAAGCTTTCTTT.

The CDR3 is CSAGQGRQPQHF. The CDR3 DNA is TGCAGCGCCGGACAGGGCAGGCAGCCCCAGCATTTT. This chain joins TRBV29-1 and TRBJ1-5, with 8 bases identical to TRBD1. V trimming: 7 bases; J trimming: 7 bases; junction bases outside the gene matches: 6. The CDR3 sequence is 12 residues long. Germline V gives CDR1 SQVTM, CDR2 ANQGSEA.

This clonotype occurred many times. The CDR3 protein is CASSPGTINEQFF. As DNA, the CDR3 is TGTGCCAGCAGCCCCGGGACGATCAATGAGCAGTTCTTC. The chain employs TRBV6-1 and TRBJ2-1; the D call may be TRBD1 or TRBD2 (5 bases each). CDR3 size: 13 residues. V was shortened by 6 bases and J by 6 bases, with 12 bases between the two germline ends. Per germline, CDR1 MNHNS and CDR2 SASEGT.

The table lists this clonotype with many counts. The chain links TRBV19 to TRBJ2-4; no clear D. The CDR3 length is 13 residues. Germline V gene lookup returns CDR1 LNHDA and CDR2 SQIVND (reference sequence). The V end was cut by 6 bases, the J end by 5 bases, with 11 bases between. CDR3 amino acids: CASSLSAQNIQYF. CDR3 in DNA: TGTGCCAGTAGCTTATCAGCGCAAAACATTCAGTACTTC.

Only one count was recorded for this clonotype. A junction end diverges from the germline sequence, so it may reflect a read error. The J gene is TRBJ1-2, the V gene TRBV29-1, with D possibly being TRBD1 (5 bases). The CDR3 loop spans 13 amino acids. Germline-derived CDR1 and CDR2 are SQVTM and ANQGSEA. CDR3: CSVESGRSYGFTF. In DNA, the CDR3 is TGCAGCGTTGAATCGGGACGGTCATATGGCTTCACCTTC. The variable domain in full, with the rest retrieved from reference TRBV29-1 and TRBJ1-2, is SAVISQKPSRDICQRGTSLTIQCQVDSQVTMMFWYRQQPGQSLTLIATANQGSEATYESGFVIDKFPISRPNLTFSTLTVSNMSPEDSSIYLCSVESGRSYGFTFGSGTRLTVV.

This clonotype has ten or more counts. The V call is TRBV20-1, the J call TRBJ2-2; TRBD1 matches 7 bases. CDR1 and CDR2 (germline): DFQATT, SNEGSKA (reference sequence). V shed 0 bases and J 4 bases; nucleotides not matched to a gene: 5. The CDR3 length is 15 residues. CDR3 coding DNA: TGCAGTGCTAGAGATTGGGACAGTCCCACCGGGGAGCTGTTTTTT. This gives the protein CSARDWDSPTGELFF.

The chain couples TRBV7-9 to TRBJ1-4; perhaps TRBD1 as D (5 bases). Germline V gene lookup returns CDR1 SEHNR and CDR2 FQNEAQ (reference sequence). Trimming shortened V by 1 base and J by 10 bases, and 7 bases separated the two germline ends. The length of the CDR3 is 12 residues. The CDR3 spells CASSLGDGKLFF. The CDR3, as DNA: TGTGCCAGCAGCTTAGGGGACGGAAAACTGTTTTTT.

The V call is TRBV5-1, the J call TRBJ2-5; 11 bases match TRBD1. This CDR3 region has 15 residues. CDR1 and CDR2 (germline): SGHRS, YFSETQ. The V and J ends lost 2 bases and 5 bases, in that order; junction bases with no gene match: 5. CDR3: CASSFGQGAGETQYF. The DNA for the CDR3 is TGCGCCAGCAGCTTCGGACAGGGGGCGGGGGAGACCCAGTACTTC. The complete variable domain, with remaining parts taken from reference TRBV5-1 and TRBJ2-5, reads KAGVTQTPRYLIKTRGQQVTLSCSPISGHRSVSWYQQTPGQGLQFLFEYFSETQRNKGNFPGRFSGRQFSNSRSEMNVSTLELGDSALYLCASSFGQGAGETQYFGPGTRLLVL.